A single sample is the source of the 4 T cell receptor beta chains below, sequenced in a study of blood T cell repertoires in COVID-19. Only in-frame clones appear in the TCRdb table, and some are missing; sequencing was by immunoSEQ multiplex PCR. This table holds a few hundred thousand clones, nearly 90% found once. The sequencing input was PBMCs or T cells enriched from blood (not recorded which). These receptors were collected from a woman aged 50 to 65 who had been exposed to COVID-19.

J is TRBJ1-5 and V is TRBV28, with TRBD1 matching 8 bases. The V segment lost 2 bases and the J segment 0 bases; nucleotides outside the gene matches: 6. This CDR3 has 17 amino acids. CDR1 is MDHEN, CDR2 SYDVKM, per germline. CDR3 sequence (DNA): TGTGCCAGCAGTTTACCTGACAGGGGCGATAGCAATCAGCCCCAGCATTTT. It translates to CASSLPDRGDSNQPQHF.

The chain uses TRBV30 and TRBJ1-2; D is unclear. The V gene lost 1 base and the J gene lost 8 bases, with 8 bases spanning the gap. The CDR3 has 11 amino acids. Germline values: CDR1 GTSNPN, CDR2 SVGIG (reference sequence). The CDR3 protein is CAWSATWGYTF. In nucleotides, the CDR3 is TGTGCCTGGAGTGCGACTTGGGGCTACACCTTC.

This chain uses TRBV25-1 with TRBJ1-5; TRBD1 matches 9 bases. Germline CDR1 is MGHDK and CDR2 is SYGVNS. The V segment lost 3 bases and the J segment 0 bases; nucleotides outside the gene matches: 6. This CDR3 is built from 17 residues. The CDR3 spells CASSDGGQGYSNQPQHF. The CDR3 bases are TGTGCCAGCAGTGACGGGGGACAGGGATATAGCAATCAGCCCCAGCATTTT. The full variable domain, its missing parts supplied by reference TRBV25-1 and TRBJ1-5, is EADIYQTPRYLVIGTGKKITLECSQTMGHDKMYWYQQDPGMELHLIHYSYGVNSTEKGDLSSESTVSRIRTEHFPLTLESARPSHTSQYLCASSDGGQGYSNQPQHFGDGTRLSIL.

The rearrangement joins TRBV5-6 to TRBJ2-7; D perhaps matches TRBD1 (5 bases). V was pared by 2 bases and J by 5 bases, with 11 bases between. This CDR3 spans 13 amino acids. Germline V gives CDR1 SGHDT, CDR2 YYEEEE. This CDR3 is CASSLPRVNEQYF. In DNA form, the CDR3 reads TGTGCCAGCAGCTTACCCAGGGTCAACGAGCAGTACTTC.